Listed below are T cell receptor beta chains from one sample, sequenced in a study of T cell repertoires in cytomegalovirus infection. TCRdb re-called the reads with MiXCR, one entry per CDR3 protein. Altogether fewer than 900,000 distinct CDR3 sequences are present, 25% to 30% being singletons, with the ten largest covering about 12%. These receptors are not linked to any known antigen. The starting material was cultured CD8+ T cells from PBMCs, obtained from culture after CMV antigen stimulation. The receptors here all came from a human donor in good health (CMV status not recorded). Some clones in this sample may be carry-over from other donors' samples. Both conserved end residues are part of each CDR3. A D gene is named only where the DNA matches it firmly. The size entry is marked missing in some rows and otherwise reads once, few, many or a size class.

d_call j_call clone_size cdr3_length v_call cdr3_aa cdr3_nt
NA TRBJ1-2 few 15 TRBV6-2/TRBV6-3 CASSYGAETNYGYTF TGTGCCAGCAGTTACGGGGCAGAAACTAACTATGGCTACACCTTC
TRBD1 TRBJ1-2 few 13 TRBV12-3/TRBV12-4 CASSGDRASGYTF TGTGCCAGCAGCGGTGACAGGGCGAGTGGCTACACCTTC
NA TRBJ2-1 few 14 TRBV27 CASSFPGQVMEQFF TGTGCCAGCAGTTTTCCCGGTCAGGTGATGGAGCAGTTCTTC
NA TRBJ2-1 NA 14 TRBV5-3 CASSSGDMNNEQFF TGTGCCAGCAGCTCTGGCGATATGAACAATGAGCAGTTCTTC
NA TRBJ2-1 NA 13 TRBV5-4 CASSPDSDNEQFF TGTGCCAGCAGCCCGGACAGCGACAATGAGCAGTTCTTC
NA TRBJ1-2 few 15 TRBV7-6 CASSSQGTPIYGYTF TGTGCCAGCAGCTCCCAGGGGACACCGATTTATGGCTACACCTTC
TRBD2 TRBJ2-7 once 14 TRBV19 CASTPSGQRGEQYF TGTGCCAGTACCCCTTCGGGGCAGCGGGGCGAGCAGTACTTC
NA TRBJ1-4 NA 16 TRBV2 CASHKFPGATNEKLFF TGTGCCAGCCATAAGTTCCCGGGTGCAACTAATGAAAAACTGTTTTTT
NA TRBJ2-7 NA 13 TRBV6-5 CASSPLASYEQYF TGTGCCAGCAGCCCACTAGCATCCTACGAGCAGTACTTC
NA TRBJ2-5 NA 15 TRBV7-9 CASSLPTSSQETQYF TGTGCCAGCAGCTTGCCCACTAGCTCCCAAGAGACCCAGTACTTC
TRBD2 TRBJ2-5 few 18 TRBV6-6 CASSLVVAGPFNQETQYF TGTGCCAGCAGCCTGGTAGTAGCGGGGCCGTTTAACCAAGAGACCCAGTACTTC
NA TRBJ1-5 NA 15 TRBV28 CASSFHVGVGQPQHF TGTGCCAGCAGTTTCCATGTAGGGGTGGGCCAGCCCCAGCATTTT
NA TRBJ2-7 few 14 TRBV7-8 CASTRTGSPYEQYF TGTGCCAGCACCCGAACAGGATCCCCCTACGAGCAGTACTTC
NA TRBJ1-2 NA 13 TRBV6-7 CASSYITGFGYTF TGTGCCAGCAGTTATATCACAGGGTTTGGCTACACCTTC
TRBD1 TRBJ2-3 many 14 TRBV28 CASSPDRGADTQYF TGTGCCAGCAGTCCGGACAGGGGGGCGGATACGCAGTATTTT
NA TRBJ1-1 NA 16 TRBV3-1 CASSQEVTGYDTEAFF TGTGCCAGCAGCCAAGAGGTAACAGGGTATGATACTGAAGCTTTCTTT
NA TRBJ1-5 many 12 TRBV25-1 CASSEGYQPQHF TGTGCCAGCAGTGAAGGGTATCAGCCCCAGCATTTT
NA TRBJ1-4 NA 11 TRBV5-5 CAVEAGEKLFF TGTGCCGTGGAGGCAGGGGAAAAACTGTTTTTT
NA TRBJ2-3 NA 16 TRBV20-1 CSAPQVFVDVTDTQYF TGCAGTGCCCCCCAGGTTTTCGTGGACGTCACAGATACGCAGTATTTT
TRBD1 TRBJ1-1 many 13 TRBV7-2 CASSLDRGDEAFF TGTGCCAGCAGCCTGGACAGGGGTGATGAAGCTTTCTTT
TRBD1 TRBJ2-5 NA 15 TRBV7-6 CASSLLTGTGETQYF TGTGCCAGCAGCTTACTGACAGGGACCGGGGAGACCCAGTACTTC
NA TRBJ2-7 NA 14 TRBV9 CASSPRNWGGEQYF TGTGCCAGCAGCCCTAGAAATTGGGGTGGGGAGCAGTACTTC
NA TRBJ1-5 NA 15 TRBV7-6 CASSDGQDSNQPQHF TGTGCCAGCAGCGACGGGCAGGATAGCAATCAGCCCCAGCATTTT
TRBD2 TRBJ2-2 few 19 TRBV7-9 CASSGKGLAGGPNTGELFF TGTGCCAGCAGCGGAAAGGGACTAGCGGGGGGGCCGAACACCGGGGAGCTGTTTTTT
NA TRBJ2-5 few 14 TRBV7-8 CASSSTVTQETQYF TGTGCCAGCAGCTCGACAGTAACCCAAGAGACCCAGTACTTC
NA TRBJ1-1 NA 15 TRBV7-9 CAGSLGGARFTEAFF TGTGCCGGGTCCCTGGGGGGGGCAAGATTCACTGAAGCTTTCTTT
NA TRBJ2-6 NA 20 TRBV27 CASSRTGRARTSSGANVLTF TGTGCCAGCAGTAGAACCGGCCGGGCCCGTACTTCCTCTGGGGCCAACGTCCTGACTTTC
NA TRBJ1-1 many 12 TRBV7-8 CASSQDNTEAFF TGTGCCAGCAGCCAAGACAACACTGAAGCTTTCTTT
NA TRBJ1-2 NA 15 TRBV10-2 CASSNVGRANYGYTF TGCGCCAGCAGTAACGTGGGGAGGGCTAACTATGGCTACACCTTC
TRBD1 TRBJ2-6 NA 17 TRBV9 CASTHRGGRSGANVLTF TGTGCCAGCACCCACAGGGGCGGACGATCTGGGGCCAACGTCCTGACTTTC
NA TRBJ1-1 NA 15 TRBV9 CASSVVVRLNTEAFF TGTGCCAGCAGCGTAGTCGTACGGTTGAACACTGAAGCTTTCTTT
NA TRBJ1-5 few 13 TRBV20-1 CSARETANQPQHF TGCAGTGCTAGGGAGACAGCCAATCAGCCCCAGCATTTT
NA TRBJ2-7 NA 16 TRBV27 CASSRGYGKGDYEQYF TGTGCCAGCAGCCGAGGTTATGGCAAGGGGGACTACGAGCAGTACTTC
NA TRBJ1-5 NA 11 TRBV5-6 CASSFRQPQHF TGTGCCAGCAGCTTCAGACAGCCCCAGCATTTT
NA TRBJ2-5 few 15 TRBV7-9 CASSSHQGSQETQYF TGTGCCAGCAGCTCCCACCAGGGCAGCCAAGAGACCCAGTACTTC
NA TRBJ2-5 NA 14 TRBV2 CASSVWADQETQYF TGTGCCAGCAGTGTATGGGCAGATCAAGAGACCCAGTACTTC
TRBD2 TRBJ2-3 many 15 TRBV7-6 CASSYSGASTDTQYF TGTGCCAGCAGCTATAGCGGGGCCTCCACAGATACGCAGTATTTT
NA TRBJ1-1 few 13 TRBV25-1 CASTSIASAEAFF TGTGCCAGCACCTCCATAGCTAGCGCTGAAGCTTTCTTT
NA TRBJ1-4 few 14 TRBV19 CASSIDSNNEKLFF TGTGCCAGTAGTATCGACAGTAATAATGAAAAACTGTTTTTT
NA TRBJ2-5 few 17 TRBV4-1 CASSQSSPGTDQETQYF TGCGCCAGCAGCCAGTCTTCTCCTGGGACGGACCAAGAGACCCAGTACTTC
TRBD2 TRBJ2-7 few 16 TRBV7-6 CASSLRSRVAGGEQYF TGTGCCAGCAGCTTGCGGTCCCGGGTGGCGGGGGGCGAGCAGTACTTC
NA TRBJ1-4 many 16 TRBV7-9 CASSPITGAANEKLFF TGTGCCAGCAGCCCTATCACGGGGGCGGCTAATGAAAAACTGTTTTTT
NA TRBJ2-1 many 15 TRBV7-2 CASSLAGGLYNEQFF TGTGCCAGCAGCTTAGCGGGGGGGCTATACAATGAGCAGTTCTTC
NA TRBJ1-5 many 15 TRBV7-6 CASSLETERNQPQHF TGTGCCAGCAGCTTAGAAACAGAACGCAATCAGCCCCAGCATTTT
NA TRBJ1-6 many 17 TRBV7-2 CASSLAKTGSYNSPLHF TGTGCCAGCAGCTTAGCGAAAACGGGCTCCTATAATTCACCCCTCCACTTT
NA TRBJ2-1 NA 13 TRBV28 CASGNYYGTEQFF TGTGCCAGCGGTAACTATTATGGGACGGAGCAGTTCTTC
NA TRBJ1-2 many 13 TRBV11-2 CASSPSGNYGYTF TGTGCCAGCAGTCCCTCGGGAAACTATGGCTACACCTTC
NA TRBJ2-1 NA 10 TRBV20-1 CSASDHEQFF TGCAGTGCTAGTGATCATGAGCAGTTCTTC
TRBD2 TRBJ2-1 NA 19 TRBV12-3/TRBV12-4 CASTPLAGLDLSGYNEQFF TGTGCCAGCACCCCACTAGCGGGGCTCGACCTGTCGGGGTACAATGAGCAGTTCTTC
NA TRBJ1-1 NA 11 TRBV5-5 CASSYSTGAFF TGTGCCAGCAGCTACTCTACTGGAGCTTTCTTT
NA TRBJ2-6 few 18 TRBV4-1 CASSQTDGLAAGANVLTF TGCGCCAGCAGCCAAACGGACGGTTTGGCTGCTGGGGCCAACGTCCTGACTTTC
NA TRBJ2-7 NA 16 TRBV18 CASSIRDDINPYEQYF TGTGCCAGCTCAATCCGGGACGACATTAACCCCTACGAGCAGTACTTC
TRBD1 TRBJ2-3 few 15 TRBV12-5 CASGLGQGFTDTQYF TGTGCTAGTGGTTTGGGACAGGGTTTCACAGATACGCAGTATTTT
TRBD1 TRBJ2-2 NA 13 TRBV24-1 CATGTVGTGELFF TGTGCCACCGGGACAGTCGGTACCGGGGAGCTGTTTTTT